The 23 T cell receptor beta chains in this list originate from one sample, sequenced in a study of beta chain features in type 1 diabetes. The sequenced template was cDNA made from the entire isolated RNA. Clones were sequenced by immunoSEQ multiplex PCR, and TCRdb holds only the in-frame ones, with some missing. Of fewer than 550,000 clones listed, over 9.5% are singletons. The sequencing sample was made of naive CD4+ T cells from blood. These receptors all stem from a woman between 18 and 30 years old in good health.

The chain links TRBV7-9 to TRBJ2-7; 9 bases map to TRBD1. Germline V gives CDR1 SEHNR, CDR2 FQNEAQ (reference sequence). The CDR3 spans 15 residues. After removal of 1 base from V and 6 bases from J, the junction contained 7 bases not matched to a gene. The CDR3 DNA follows: TGTGCCAGCAGCTTAGGCCATAGGACAGGGGTCGAGCAGTACTTC. Its protein product is CASSLGHRTGVEQYF.

The genes are TRBV9 and TRBJ2-7; D possibly corresponds to TRBD2 (6 bases). Trimming left V 6 bases short and J 0 bases short, with 10 bases between. The germline V gene encodes CDR1 SGDLS and CDR2 YYNGEE. The CDR3 length is 13 residues. This chain's CDR3 is CASNSGSSYEQYF. CDR3 nucleotides: TGTGCCAGCAATAGCGGTAGCTCCTACGAGCAGTACTTC.

The chain joins TRBV11-3 to TRBJ2-2; D may be TRBD1 or TRBD2 (6 bases each). CDR3 length equals 19 residues. V was shortened by 1 base and J by 2 bases, with 20 bases between the two germline ends. Per germline, CDR1 SGHNT and CDR2 YENEEA. The CDR3 protein is CASSLGSWRGTVNTGELFF. The CDR3 nucleotides read TGTGCCAGCAGCTTAGGGTCGTGGAGGGGGACGGTCAACACCGGGGAGCTGTTTTTT.

The J gene is TRBJ2-1, the V gene TRBV5-1, with 10 bases matching TRBD1. V lost 4 bases, J lost 5 bases, and 6 bases stayed unmatched. Germline assignment: CDR1 SGHRS and CDR2 YFSETQ. The CDR3 is made up of 15 amino acids. CDR3 protein: CASSLRDRGNNEQFF. The CDR3 DNA reads as TGCGCCAGCAGCCTCCGGGACAGGGGAAACAATGAGCAGTTCTTC.

This clone was detected only a few times. The chain links TRBV18 to TRBJ2-5; D is undetermined. Germline V CDR1 and CDR2: KGHSH, LQKENI. The CDR3 loop spans 10 amino acids. With 4 bases removed from V and 5 bases from J, the gap between germline ends came to 2 bases. The CDR3 DNA is TGTGCCAGCTCACGGGAGACCCAGTACTTC. This codes for CASSRETQYF.

The rearrangement links TRBV7-9 to TRBJ2-1; D call uncertain. CDR3 size: 11 residues. Trimming pared 5 bases from V and 4 bases from J, leaving 3 bases between. From germline, CDR1 is SEHNR and CDR2 FQNEAQ (reference sequence). In nucleotides, the CDR3 is TGTGCCAGCAGCGATTACAATGAGCAGTTCTTC. The encoded protein is CASSDYNEQFF.

This chain links TRBV5-4 with TRBJ1-5; D is perhaps TRBD1 (5 bases). V was cut by 0 bases and J by 7 bases, with 8 bases left in between. The CDR3 extends over 13 amino acids. Germline V gene data show CDR1 as SGHNT and CDR2 as YYREEE (reference sequence). The CDR3 region has the DNA TGTGCCAGCAGCTTGGGGGGGGTCCAGCCCCAGCATTTT. This translates into CASSLGGVQPQHF.

The rearrangement links TRBV29-1 to TRBJ2-3, with 7 bases matching TRBD1. Germline CDR1 SQVTM, CDR2 ANQGSEA. This CDR3 spans 14 amino acids. V was pared by 6 bases and J by 1 base, with 7 bases of the junction left unmatched. CDR3 residues: CSVRQGLGTDTQYF. For the CDR3, the DNA is TGCAGCGTAAGACAGGGTCTGGGCACAGATACGCAGTATTTT.

This clone has just a few counts. V usage is TRBV5-1 and J usage is TRBJ2-3, with 7 positions matching TRBD1. The CDR3 is 16 amino acids. Germline lookup yields CDR1 SGHRS and CDR2 YFSETQ. The junction had 4 bases not matched to a gene; V was cut back by 0 bases and J by 0 bases. DNA for the CDR3: TGCGCCAGCAGCTTGGTAAGGGGGCCTAGCACAGATACGCAGTATTTT. Translation: CASSLVRGPSTDTQYF.

V gene TRBV27 combines with J gene TRBJ2-2; D call uncertain. Trimming shortened V by 1 base and J by 4 bases, and 4 bases separated the two germline ends. The CDR3 extends over 13 amino acids. CDR1 and CDR2 from the germline V gene are MNHEY and SMNVEV (reference sequence). This CDR3 is CASSLFVTGELFF. CDR3 nucleotides: TGTGCCAGCAGTTTATTCGTCACCGGGGAGCTGTTTTTT.

V usage is TRBV7-2 and J usage is TRBJ2-3; D is uncertain. The V end lost 4 bases, the J end lost 2 bases, and 7 bases lay between the germline ends. The CDR3 loop spans 13 amino acids. From germline, CDR1 is SGHTA and CDR2 FQGNSA. The CDR3 loop reads CASSSQFTDTQYF. The CDR3 nucleotides read TGTGCCAGCAGCTCCCAATTCACAGATACGCAGTATTTT. The full variable domain, with the rest looked up from reference TRBV7-2 and TRBJ2-3, is GAGVSQSPSNKVTEKGKDVELRCDPISGHTALYWYRQSLGQGLEFLIYFQGNSAPDKSGLPSDRFSAERTGGSVSTLTIQRTQQEDSAVYLCASSSQFTDTQYFGPGTRLTVL.

Here the CDR3 DNA reads TGTGCCAGCAGCGTGACTAAGCTGAACACTGAAGCTTTCTTT. Amino acid sequence: CASSVTKLNTEAFF. The chain recombines TRBV5-6 with TRBJ1-1; D ambiguous. The CDR3 consists of 14 residues. V lost 4 bases to trimming and J lost 0 bases, with 10 bases between them. Germline CDR1 is SGHDT and CDR2 is YYEEEE. Full variable domain (outside the CDR3, taken from reference TRBV5-6 and TRBJ1-1): DAGVTQSPTHLIKTRGQQVTLRCSPKSGHDTVSWYQQALGQGPQFIFQYYEEEERQRGNFPDRFSGHQFPNYSSELNVNALLLGDSALYLCASSVTKLNTEAFFGQGTRLTVV.

This clone has only a few counts. The chain uses TRBV5-1 and TRBJ2-5; TRBD2 matches 9 bases. The trim removed 7 bases at V and 5 bases at J, leaving 12 bases unmatched. Germline CDR1 SGHRS, CDR2 YFSETQ. CDR3 length equals 15 residues. CDR3 in amino acids: CASLDPSSGGETQYF. The CDR3 DNA reads TGCGCCAGCCTGGACCCTAGCAGCGGGGGGGAGACCCAGTACTTC.

This clone occurred a few times. The chain uses TRBV14 and TRBJ2-5, with 8 bases lining up with TRBD2. CDR3 size: 15 residues. The germline V gene encodes CDR1 SGHDN and CDR2 FVKESK. V lost 4 bases and J lost 4; bases outside the gene matches: 8. CDR3 DNA sequence: TGTGCCAGCAGCCCGCCCGGGAGGGCGGGAGAGACCCAGTACTTC. As protein: CASSPPGRAGETQYF.

This clone was found many times. The V gene is TRBV7-9, the J gene TRBJ2-1, with D hard to call. V shed 4 bases and J shed 8 bases, with 12 bases lying between them. This CDR3 has 13 residues. Germline CDR1 reads SEHNR; CDR2 reads FQNEAQ (reference sequence). CDR3: CASSSSFRDEQFF. The CDR3 region has the DNA TGTGCCAGCAGCTCCTCCTTTAGGGATGAGCAGTTCTTC.

V gene TRBV6-1 combines with J gene TRBJ2-3; D possibly matches TRBD1 or TRBD2 (5 bases each). This CDR3 comprises 15 residues. Germline V gene data show CDR1 as MNHNS and CDR2 as SASEGT. The V and J ends lost 4 bases and 3 bases respectively, with 14 bases between them. Written as DNA, the CDR3 is TGTGCCAGCAGTGGCCGGGACGGAAGGACAGATACGCAGTATTTT. This encodes CASSGRDGRTDTQYF.

The table lists this clone with a few counts. The chain combines TRBV4-1 with TRBJ2-1; weak D call: TRBD2 (6 bases). Germline CDR1 is MGHRA and CDR2 is YSYEKL. This CDR3 spans 15 amino acids. V was shortened by 1 base and J by 5 bases, with 12 bases between the two germline ends. The CDR3 DNA is TGCGCCAGCAGCCAAGTTGGACGGGGGAACAATGAGCAGTTCTTC. It translates to CASSQVGRGNNEQFF.

The table lists this clone with a few counts. The V call is TRBV2, the J call TRBJ2-7; 9 nucleotides align to TRBD2. The V segment lost 1 base and the J segment 3 bases; nucleotides outside the gene matches: 4. Germline-derived CDR1 and CDR2 are SNHLY and FYNNEI. CDR3 size: 15 residues. This CDR3 reads CASSEVRLAVYEQYF. CDR3 coding DNA: TGTGCCAGCAGTGAAGTTCGACTAGCGGTCTACGAGCAGTACTTC.

This chain joins TRBV18 and TRBJ2-1; D gene ambiguous. The germline CDR1 and CDR2 sequences are KGHSH and LQKENI. Trimming pared 8 bases from V and 6 bases from J, leaving 8 bases between. The CDR3 runs to 11 residues. The CDR3 DNA reads as TGTGCCAGCACCACCACCAATGAGCAGTTCTTC. Its protein is CASTTTNEQFF.

There are a few counts of this clone. The chain has TRBV4-3 and TRBJ1-6; the D is unclear. Germline CDR1 and CDR2: LGHNA and YSLEER. CDR3 length: 13 residues. V lost 5 bases, J lost 7 bases, and 9 bases lay in between. The CDR3 nucleotides read TGCGCCAGCAGCAGAGAGAGGAATTCACCCCTCCACTTT. The encoded protein is CASSRERNSPLHF.

The chain uses TRBV7-2 and TRBJ2-1; D is unresolved. The germline V gene has CDR1 SGHTA and CDR2 FQGNSA. This CDR3 is 12 amino acids long. With 5 bases removed from V and 8 bases from J, the gap between germline ends came to 10 bases. CDR3 in DNA: TGTGCCAGCAGCCGCCAGTTTGATGAGCAGTTCTTC. Its protein is CASSRQFDEQFF.

This clone was detected a few times. The chain carries TRBV7-3 and TRBJ2-5, with D possibly being TRBD2 (5 bases). The V gene lost 5 bases and the J gene lost 5 bases, with 15 bases spanning the gap. Germline V gene data show CDR1 as SGHTA and CDR2 as FQGTGA. This CDR3 region has 14 residues. The CDR3 loop is CASSAGGPGETQYF. The DNA of the CDR3 is TGTGCCAGCAGCGCGGGCGGTCCCGGGGAGACCCAGTACTTC.

For the CDR3, the DNA is TGTGCCAGCAGCCCTCCGACTAGCCGGAACACCGGGGAGCTGTTTTTT. Translation: CASSPPTSRNTGELFF. The chain recombines TRBV7-3 with TRBJ2-2; TRBD2 aligns across 7 bases. Germline trimming cut 5 bases from V and 1 base from J; bases unmatched to any gene: 7. The CDR3 is made up of 16 amino acids. Germline V gene data show CDR1 as SGHTA and CDR2 as FQGTGA. The whole variable domain, filled in from reference TRBV7-3 and TRBJ2-2, reads GAGVSQTPSNKVTEKGKYVELRCDPISGHTALYWYRQSLGQGPEFLIYFQGTGAADDSGLPNDRFFAVRPEGSVSTLKIQRTERGDSAVYLCASSPPTSRNTGELFFGEGSRLTVL.